One sample yielded the 14 T cell receptor beta chains listed below, sequenced in a study of control samples from healthy donors and cancer patients. The protocol was immunoSEQ multiplex PCR, while the TCRdb copy is restricted to in-frame clones and leaves out a portion. Here the sample spans around 190,000 clones, approximately 92% being singletons. The sequenced sample consisted of blood. The receptor source for this set is a man aged 25 to 45 in good health.

V gene TRBV5-3 combines with J gene TRBJ2-7; D could derive from TRBD1 or TRBD2 (6 bases each). TRBV5-3 belongs to the ORF category, with a function that is uncertain. The CDR3 has 16 amino acids. Trimming removed 0 bases from V and 3 bases from J, with 16 bases in between. The CDR3 sequence is CARSLGCRGRFYEQYF. CDR3 DNA: TGTGCCAGAAGCTTGGGGTGTCGGGGGCGCTTCTACGAGCAGTACTTC.

The V call is TRBV5-4, the J call TRBJ2-3, with D perhaps TRBD1 (6 bases). Germline V gene data show CDR1 as SGHNT and CDR2 as YYREEE (reference sequence). Trimming left V 6 bases short and J 5 bases short, with 19 bases between. The CDR3 extends over 15 amino acids. The CDR3 nucleotides read TGTGCCAGCATCGGACAGCTCCCCTTGGGAGATACGCAGTATTTT. Amino acids: CASIGQLPLGDTQYF.

This clone was seen just once. The rearrangement uses TRBV7-5 and TRBJ1-3; the table's D call, TRBD1, has no DNA check behind it. TRBV7-5 is termed a pseudogene. There are 16 residues in the CDR3. CDR3 nucleotides: TGTGCCAGAAGCGTTACAGGAGTTCGGCCTGGAAACACCATATATTTT. Its protein product is CARSVTGVRPGNTIYF.

The chain links TRBV27 to TRBJ2-7, with 9 bases lining up with TRBD1. V dropped 2 bases and J dropped 2; count of bases not matched to a gene: 7. Germline CDR1 MNHEY, CDR2 SMNVEV (reference sequence). The CDR3 runs 16 residues. The CDR3 DNA sequence: TGTGCCAGCAGTTTAAAGTCTCGACAGGGGGCCTACGAGCAGTACTTC. This translates into CASSLKSRQGAYEQYF.

The gene calls are TRBV29-1 and TRBJ1-1, with D perhaps matching TRBD1 (5 bases). Per germline, CDR1 SQVTM and CDR2 ANQGSEA. The V end lost 3 bases, the J end lost 0 bases, and 11 bases lay between the germline ends. The CDR3 consists of 14 residues. CDR3 loop: CSVEDGGMNTEAFF. CDR3 in DNA: TGCAGCGTTGAGGATGGGGGGATGAACACTGAAGCTTTCTTT.

The chain links TRBV11-2 to TRBJ2-4, with TRBD2 as a possible D gene (6 bases). This CDR3 comprises 18 residues. V lost 1 base and J lost 1, with 17 bases in between. Germline assignment: CDR1 SGHAT and CDR2 FQNNGV. The CDR3 protein is CASSLATQGGWAKNIQYF. CDR3 in DNA: TGTGCCAGCAGCTTAGCGACCCAAGGAGGGTGGGCCAAAAACATTCAGTACTTC.

V gene TRBV18 combines with J gene TRBJ2-5; D might be TRBD2 (5 bases). Per the germline V gene, CDR1 is KGHSH and CDR2 is LQKENI. V was cut by 6 bases and J by 5 bases, with 13 bases left in between. There are 13 residues in the CDR3. CDR3 protein: CASSPEGRETQYF. CDR3 nucleotide sequence: TGTGCCAGCTCCCCAGAGGGTCGGGAGACCCAGTACTTC.

The rearrangement uses TRBV27 and TRBJ2-7; 7 bases are shared with TRBD2. The germline V gene has CDR1 MNHEY and CDR2 SMNVEV (reference sequence). The CDR3 has 13 residues. Trimming took 6 bases from V and 6 from J; bases not matched to a gene: 8. CDR3 residues: CASSLTSSGEQYF. The CDR3 bases are TGTGCCAGCAGCCTGACTAGCTCTGGCGAGCAGTACTTC.

The chain links TRBV5-6 to TRBJ1-5, with D tentatively TRBD1 (6 bases). V was clipped by 1 base and J by 7 bases, with 9 bases between them. Germline V lookup: CDR1 SGHDT, CDR2 YYEEEE. The CDR3 consists of 13 residues. The CDR3 is CASSLWGPQPQHF. CDR3 bases: TGTGCCAGCAGCTTGTGGGGGCCACAGCCCCAGCATTTT.

This clone was recorded a few times. The genes are TRBV5-4 and TRBJ2-7, with a weak D call TRBD2 (6 bases). This CDR3 comprises 15 residues. V dropped 1 base and J dropped 2 bases, with 13 bases sitting between them. Looked up from germline, CDR1 is SGHNT and CDR2 is YYREEE (reference sequence). CDR3: CASSLRQGGPYEQYF. CDR3 nucleotides: TGTGCCAGCAGCTTGCGCCAGGGAGGACCCTACGAGCAGTACTTC.

The rearrangement links TRBV4-1 to TRBJ1-2, with 9 bases aligning to TRBD1. V lost 0 bases and J lost 8; bases outside the gene matches: 7. The germline V gene encodes CDR1 MGHRA and CDR2 YSYEKL. The CDR3 is 15 residues long. The CDR3 spells CASSQEDRGKVGYTF. CDR3 DNA: TGCGCCAGCAGCCAAGAGGACAGGGGTAAGGTCGGCTACACCTTC.

This clone was recorded only once. The genes are TRBV9 and TRBJ2-1; 7 bases line up with TRBD2. Losses at the gene ends were 2 bases for V and 0 bases for J; bases not matched to a gene: 2. The CDR3 is made up of 15 amino acids. CDR1 and CDR2 (germline): SGDLS, YYNGEE. The CDR3 here is CASSVGGPSYNEQFF. Written as DNA, the CDR3 is TGTGCCAGCAGCGTGGGAGGGCCCTCCTACAATGAGCAGTTCTTC.

This chain links TRBV10-2 with TRBJ1-4; D is uncertain. Per the germline V gene, CDR1 is WSHSY and CDR2 is SAAADI. CDR3 size: 14 residues. Trimming removed 7 bases at V and 7 bases at J, with 16 bases between. CDR3 region: CASKLRQETEKLFF. For the CDR3, the DNA is TGCGCCAGCAAGTTAAGGCAGGAGACTGAAAAACTGTTTTTT.

The V gene is TRBV18, the J gene TRBJ2-5; D gene uncertain. V lost 4 bases, J lost 5 bases, and 11 bases lay in between. This CDR3 contains 13 residues. Germline V gives CDR1 KGHSH, CDR2 LQKENI. CDR3 in DNA: TGTGCCAGCTCACTTGGCCTTGGGGAGACCCAGTACTTC. It is translated as CASSLGLGETQYF.